This T cell receptor beta chain was sequenced for a study of cytomegalovirus exposure and HLA in healthy donors. Study-level points and caveats: Certain sequence variants were highly shared and formed a cluster, and this cluster was likely a sequencing artifact. A later analysis found that most CMV-associated TCR beta chains appeared HLA-restricted.

The study ran its PCR with 60 Vbeta and 13 Jbeta primers. Method: immunoSEQ multiplex PCR; TCRdb's copy keeps in-frame clones and lacks some. The table shows under 200,000 clones, with around 80% occurring only once. The length of the CDR3 is 14 residues. Trimming cost V 1 base and J 10 bases; bases outside gene matches: 6. The V gene's germline CDR1 is LGHNA and CDR2 YNFKEQ. The sample holds a few counts of this clone. Its target is not known. The chain carries TRBV4-2 and TRBJ2-7; 11 nucleotides match TRBD2. The specimen sequenced was PBMCs. This clonotype originated in a male donor in good health and CMV-seropositive. Written as DNA, the CDR3 is TGTGCCAGCAGCCAAGCGGGGACTAGCGGTCCTCAGTACTTC. Residues: CASSQAGTSGPQYF.